This T cell receptor beta chain came from a study of blood T cells in healthy people across ages. A second PCR of about 6 to 11 cycles used a sample-barcoded 5' primer and a J-beta primer mix. TCRdb re-called the 5' RACE reads through MiXCR, storing one row per CDR3 protein. Counted here are roughly 800,000 distinct CDR3 sequences, roughly 64% occurring once; the ten biggest clones make up roughly 22%. Source material: blood. This receptor was identified in a man aged 25-45 years in good health.

The CDR3 spells CASSLRTNNEQFF. CDR3 bases: TGTGCCAGCAGTTTAAGGACAAACAATGAGCAGTTCTTC. The rearrangement joins TRBV12-3 or TRBV12-4 to TRBJ2-1, with D possibly matching TRBD1 (5 bases). The CDR3 length is 13 residues. V dropped 2 bases and J dropped 5 bases, with 7 bases sitting between them.